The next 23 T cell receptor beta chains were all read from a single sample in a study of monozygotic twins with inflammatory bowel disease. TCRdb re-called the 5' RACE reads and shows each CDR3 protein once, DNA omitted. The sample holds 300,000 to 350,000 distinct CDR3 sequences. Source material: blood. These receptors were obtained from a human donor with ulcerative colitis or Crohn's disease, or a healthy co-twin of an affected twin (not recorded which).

The CDR3 is CASSLRGSWGGYTF. This chain joins TRBV27 and TRBJ1-2; the TCRdb call, TRBD1, lacks DNA for checking. Looked up from germline, CDR1 is MNHEY and CDR2 is SMNVEV (reference sequence). The CDR3 sequence is 14 residues long.

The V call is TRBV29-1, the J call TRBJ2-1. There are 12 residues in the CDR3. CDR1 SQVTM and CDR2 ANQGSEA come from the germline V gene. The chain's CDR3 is CSVYWAYNEQFF.

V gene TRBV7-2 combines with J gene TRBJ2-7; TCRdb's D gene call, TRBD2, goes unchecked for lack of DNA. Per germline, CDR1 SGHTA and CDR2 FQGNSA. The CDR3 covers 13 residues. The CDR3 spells CASSRGTLRGQYF.

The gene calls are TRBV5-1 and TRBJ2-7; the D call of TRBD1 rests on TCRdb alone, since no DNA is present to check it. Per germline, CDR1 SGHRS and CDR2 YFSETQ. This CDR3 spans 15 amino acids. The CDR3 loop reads CASRPGQGSSYEQYF. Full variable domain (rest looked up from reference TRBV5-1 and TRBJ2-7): KAGVTQTPRYLIKTRGQQVTLSCSPISGHRSVSWYQQTPGQGLQFLFEYFSETQRNKGNFPGRFSGRQFSNSRSEMNVSTLELGDSALYLCASRPGQGSSYEQYFGPGTRLTVT.

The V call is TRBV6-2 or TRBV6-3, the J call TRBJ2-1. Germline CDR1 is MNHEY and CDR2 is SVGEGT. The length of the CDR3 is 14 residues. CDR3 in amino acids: CASSYPSLTGEQFF.

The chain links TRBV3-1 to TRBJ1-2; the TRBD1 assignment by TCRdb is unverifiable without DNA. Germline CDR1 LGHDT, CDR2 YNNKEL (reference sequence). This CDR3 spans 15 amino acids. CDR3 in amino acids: CASSQDLSGVSGYTF.

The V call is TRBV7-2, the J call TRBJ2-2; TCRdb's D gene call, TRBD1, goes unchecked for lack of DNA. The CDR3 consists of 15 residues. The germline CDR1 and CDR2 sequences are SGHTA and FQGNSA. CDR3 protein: CASRGKGVVTGELFF.

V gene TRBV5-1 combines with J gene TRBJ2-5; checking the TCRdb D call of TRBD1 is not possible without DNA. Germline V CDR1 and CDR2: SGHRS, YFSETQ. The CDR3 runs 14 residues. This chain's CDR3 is CASTPTGPWETQYF.

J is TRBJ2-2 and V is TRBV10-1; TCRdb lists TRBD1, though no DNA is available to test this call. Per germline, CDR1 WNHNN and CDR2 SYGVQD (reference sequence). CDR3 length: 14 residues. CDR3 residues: CTSSAVWGTGELFF.

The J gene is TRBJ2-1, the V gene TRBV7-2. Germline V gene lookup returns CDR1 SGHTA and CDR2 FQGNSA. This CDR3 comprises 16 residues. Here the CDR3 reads CASSLAHNLKYNEQFF.

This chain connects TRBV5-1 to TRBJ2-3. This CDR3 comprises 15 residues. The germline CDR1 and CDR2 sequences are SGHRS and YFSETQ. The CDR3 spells CASSQKPRYSDTQYF.

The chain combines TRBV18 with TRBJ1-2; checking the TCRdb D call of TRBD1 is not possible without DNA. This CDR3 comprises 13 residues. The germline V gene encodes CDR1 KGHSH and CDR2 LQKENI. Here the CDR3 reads CASSQDSNYGYTF.

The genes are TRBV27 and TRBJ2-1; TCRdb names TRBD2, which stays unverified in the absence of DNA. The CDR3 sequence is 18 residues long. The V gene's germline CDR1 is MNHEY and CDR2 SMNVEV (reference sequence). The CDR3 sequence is CASSPTSGRSYGTNEQFF.

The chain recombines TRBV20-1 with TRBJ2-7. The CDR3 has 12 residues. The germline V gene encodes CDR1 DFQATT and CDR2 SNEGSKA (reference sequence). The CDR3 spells CSARETSYEQYF.

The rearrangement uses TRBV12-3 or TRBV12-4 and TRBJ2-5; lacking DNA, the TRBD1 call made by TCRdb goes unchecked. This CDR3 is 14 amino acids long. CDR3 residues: CASKDTWIQETQYF.

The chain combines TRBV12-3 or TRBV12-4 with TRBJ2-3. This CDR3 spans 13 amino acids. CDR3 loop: CASSLMAADTQYF.

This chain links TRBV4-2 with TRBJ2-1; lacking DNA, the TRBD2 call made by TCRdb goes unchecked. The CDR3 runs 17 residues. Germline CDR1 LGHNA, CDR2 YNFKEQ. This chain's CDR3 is CASSRTSGSTFDNEQFF.

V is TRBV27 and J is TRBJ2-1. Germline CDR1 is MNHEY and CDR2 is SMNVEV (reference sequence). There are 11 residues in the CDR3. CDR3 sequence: CASSLFNEQFF.

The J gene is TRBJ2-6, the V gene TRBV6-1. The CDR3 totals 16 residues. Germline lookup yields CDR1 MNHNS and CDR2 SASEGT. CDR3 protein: CASSQTQGSGANVLTF.

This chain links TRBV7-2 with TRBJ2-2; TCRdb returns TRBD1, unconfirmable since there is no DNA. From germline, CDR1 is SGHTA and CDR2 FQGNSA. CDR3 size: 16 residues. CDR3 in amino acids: CASSREDRGGAGELFF. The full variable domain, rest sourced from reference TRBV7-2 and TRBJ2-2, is GAGVSQSPSNKVTEKGKDVELRCDPISGHTALYWYRQSLGQGLEFLIYFQGNSAPDKSGLPSDRFSAERTGGSVSTLTIQRTQQEDSAVYLCASSREDRGGAGELFFGEGSRLTVL.

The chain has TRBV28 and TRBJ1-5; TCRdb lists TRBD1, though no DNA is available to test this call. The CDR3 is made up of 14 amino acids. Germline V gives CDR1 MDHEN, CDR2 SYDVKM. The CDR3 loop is CASSLLGVNQPQHF.

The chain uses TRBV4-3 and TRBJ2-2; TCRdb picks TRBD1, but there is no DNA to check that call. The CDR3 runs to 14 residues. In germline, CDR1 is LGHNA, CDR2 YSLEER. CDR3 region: CASSQARATGELFF.

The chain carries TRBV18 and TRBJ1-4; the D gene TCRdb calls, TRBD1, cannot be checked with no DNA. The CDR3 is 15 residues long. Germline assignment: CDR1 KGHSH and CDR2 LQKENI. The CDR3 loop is CATSPPAGTREKLFF.